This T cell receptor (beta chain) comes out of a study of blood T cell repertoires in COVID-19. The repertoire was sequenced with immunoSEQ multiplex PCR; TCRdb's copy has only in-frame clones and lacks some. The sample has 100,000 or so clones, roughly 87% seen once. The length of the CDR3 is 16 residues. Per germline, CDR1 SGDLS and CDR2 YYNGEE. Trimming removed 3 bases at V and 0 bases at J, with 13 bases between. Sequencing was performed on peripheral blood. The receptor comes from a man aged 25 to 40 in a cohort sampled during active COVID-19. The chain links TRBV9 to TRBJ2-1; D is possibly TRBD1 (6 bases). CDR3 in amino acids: CASSEGVLVSYNEQFF. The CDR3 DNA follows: TGTGCCAGCAGCGAGGGGGTCCTCGTCTCCTACAATGAGCAGTTCTTC.